Following are 17 T cell receptor beta chains from one sample sequenced in a study of Graves' ophthalmopathy and Graves' hyperthyroidism. From RNA, the CDR3 regions of TCR beta chains were amplified and sequenced. An initial RT-PCR round employing HTBI primers preceded a second-round multiplex PCR. MiXCR was run by TCRdb on the multiplex PCR reads, yielding one entry per CDR3 protein. The sample holds 400,000 to 450,000 distinct CDR3 sequences, under 25% seen once. Sequencing was done on a sample of peripheral blood. Receptors originate from a young woman with stable Graves' hyperthyroidism.

V is TRBV12-3 or TRBV12-4 and J is TRBJ1-1, with D perhaps TRBD1 (6 bases). This CDR3 has 13 residues. V shed 6 bases and J shed 5 bases, with 13 bases lying between them. The chain's CDR3 is CASRTGTGTEAFF. In nucleotides, the CDR3 is TGTGCCAGCAGGACAGGTACGGGGACTGAAGCTTTCTTT.

This clonotype has at least ten counts. The gene calls are TRBV6-1 and TRBJ2-4; D gene ambiguous. This CDR3 contains 14 residues. Trimming removed 3 bases at V and 3 bases at J, with 9 bases between. CDR1 MNHNS and CDR2 SASEGT come from the germline V gene. The CDR3 DNA is TGTGCCAGCAGTGACCGTAGAGTCAAAAACATTCAGTACTTC. Residues: CASSDRRVKNIQYF.

This clonotype came up a few times. This sequence joins TRBV5-1 and TRBJ2-2; D is unresolved. This CDR3 is built from 16 residues. CDR1 and CDR2 from the germline V gene are SGHRS and YFSETQ. The V and J ends lost 0 bases and 1 base respectively, with 10 bases between them. CDR3 DNA: TGCGCCAGCAGCTTGGCCCGTTCACAGAACACCGGGGAGCTGTTTTTT. It is translated as CASSLARSQNTGELFF.

This clonotype showed up many times. The V call is TRBV12-3 or TRBV12-4, the J call TRBJ1-5; D is ambiguous. V shed 4 bases and J shed 0 bases, with 13 bases lying between them. The CDR3 is made up of 16 amino acids. CDR3 coding DNA: TGTGCCAGCAGTTCCACAGCGGCATATAGCAATCAGCCCCAGCATTTT. Translated: CASSSTAAYSNQPQHF.

The V and J genes are TRBV5-1 and TRBJ2-7; D may correspond to TRBD1 or TRBD2 (5 bases each). The CDR3 runs to 15 residues. Per germline, CDR1 SGHRS and CDR2 YFSETQ. The V end was cut by 3 bases, the J end by 7 bases, with 20 bases between. The CDR3 sequence: CASSYRPGATREQYF. DNA for the CDR3: TGCGCCAGCAGCTACCGTCCCGGGGCAACGAGGGAGCAGTACTTC.

The gene calls are TRBV20-1 and TRBJ1-1, with D unclear. The CDR3 extends over 12 amino acids. Per the germline V gene, CDR1 is DFQATT and CDR2 is SNEGSKA (reference sequence). V lost 5 bases to trimming and J lost 3 bases, with 10 bases between them. The CDR3 protein is CSAPGLHTEAFF. CDR3 sequence (DNA): TGCAGTGCTCCTGGACTCCACACTGAAGCTTTCTTT.

J is TRBJ2-2 and V is TRBV27; TRBD1 or TRBD2 may be the D gene (5 bases each). The CDR3 sequence is 17 residues long. With 4 bases removed from V and 4 bases from J, the gap between germline ends came to 19 bases. Germline V gives CDR1 MNHEY, CDR2 SMNVEV (reference sequence). The CDR3 loop is CASSYINPGRSTGELFF. The CDR3 nucleotides read TGTGCCAGCAGTTACATTAACCCGGGACGTAGCACCGGGGAGCTGTTTTTT.

This chain connects TRBV24-1 to TRBJ2-7, with a possible D match to TRBD2 (6 bases). Germline V gives CDR1 KGHDR, CDR2 SFDVKD. CDR3 length equals 15 residues. V was pared by 1 base and J by 9 bases, with 18 bases between. CDR3 sequence reads: CATSDLIKGLGGQYF. Here the CDR3 DNA reads TGTGCCACCAGTGATTTAATTAAGGGCCTGGGGGGGCAGTACTTC.

The V gene is TRBV27, the J gene TRBJ1-2; D is possibly TRBD1 (6 bases). CDR3 length equals 13 residues. CDR1 and CDR2 (germline): MNHEY, SMNVEV (reference sequence). Trimming cost V 6 bases and J 9 bases, with 17 bases left between them. CDR3 protein: CASSPGTPTSYTF. CDR3 nucleotides: TGTGCCAGCAGCCCCGGGACACCTACGAGCTACACCTTC.

Many counts were recorded for this clonotype. The chain combines TRBV7-2 with TRBJ2-2, with a possible D match to TRBD1 (6 bases). There are 13 residues in the CDR3. Germline CDR1 SGHTA, CDR2 FQGNSA. The germline V and J ends were trimmed by 3 bases and 7 bases, with 9 bases remaining between them. CDR3 sequence (DNA): TGTGCCAGCAGCTTCAGGGGACACGGGGAGCTGTTTTTT. Residues: CASSFRGHGELFF. Full variable domain (rest looked up from reference TRBV7-2 and TRBJ2-2): GAGVSQSPSNKVTEKGKDVELRCDPISGHTALYWYRQSLGQGLEFLIYFQGNSAPDKSGLPSDRFSAERTGGSVSTLTIQRTQQEDSAVYLCASSFRGHGELFFGEGSRLTVL.

This clonotype was picked up many times. The chain couples TRBV6-1 to TRBJ1-6, with TRBD1 identical over 8 bases. Germline V gives CDR1 MNHNS, CDR2 SASEGT. Losses at the gene ends were 6 bases for V and 10 bases for J; bases not matched to a gene: 8. The length of the CDR3 is 14 residues. The DNA of the CDR3 is TGTGCCAGCAGCGGAGACAGGGGCAACTCACCCCTCCACTTT. This codes for CASSGDRGNSPLHF.

This clonotype was picked up many times. The CDR3 DNA follows: TGTGCCAGCAGCGGCACCGGGGTGCACACTGAAGCTTTCTTT. This codes for CASSGTGVHTEAFF. The chain combines TRBV9 with TRBJ1-1; D is unresolved. Germline V gene sequence: CDR1 SGDLS, CDR2 YYNGEE. V lost 3 bases and J 3 bases, leaving 12 bases between the germline ends. This CDR3 comprises 14 residues.

This sequence joins TRBV11-2 and TRBJ2-5, with D possibly TRBD2 on 5 matching bases. The CDR3 sequence is 16 residues long. V was clipped by 1 base and J by 4 bases, with 16 bases between them. Germline V gives CDR1 SGHAT, CDR2 FQNNGV. The CDR3 region is CASSLGRSGGGETQYF. DNA for the CDR3: TGTGCCAGCAGCTTAGGTAGATCCGGAGGTGGAGAGACCCAGTACTTC.

This clonotype has ten or more counts. The rearrangement joins TRBV30 to TRBJ2-7; possible D gene TRBD1, 5 bases. The CDR3 is 14 amino acids. V was trimmed by 4 bases and J by 2 bases, leaving 15 bases between them. Germline CDR1 is GTSNPN and CDR2 is SVGIG (reference sequence). The CDR3 spells CAWKRQGDTYEQYF. The CDR3 DNA follows: TGTGCCTGGAAGAGGCAGGGTGACACCTACGAGCAGTACTTC.

This chain connects TRBV20-1 to TRBJ2-5, with TRBD2 matching 9 bases. The length of the CDR3 is 13 residues. Per the germline V gene, CDR1 is DFQATT and CDR2 is SNEGSKA (reference sequence). Trimming removed 6 bases from V and 4 bases from J; junction bases left unmatched: 6. The CDR3 here is CSASSGGRETQYF. CDR3 DNA sequence: TGCAGTGCGTCGAGCGGGGGGAGAGAGACCCAGTACTTC.

This clonotype was found many times. This rearrangement joins TRBV6-2 or TRBV6-3 to TRBJ1-2; 9 nucleotides agree with TRBD1. The J segment lost 3 bases and the V segment lost 2 bases, leaving 16 bases of the junction unmatched. The CDR3 length is 19 residues. The germline V gene has CDR1 MNHEY and CDR2 SVGEGT. The CDR3 region is CASSYTHSGQGRNYYGYTF. The CDR3 nucleotides read TGTGCCAGCAGTTACACGCATTCGGGACAGGGAAGAAATTACTATGGCTACACCTTC.

This chain uses TRBV10-3 with TRBJ2-7, with 9 bases fitting TRBD1. CDR1 and CDR2 (germline): ENHRY, SYGVKD. Trimming took 6 bases from V and 5 from J; bases not matched to a gene: 8. CDR3 length: 14 residues. CDR3 amino acids: CAISPGQGKNEQYF. The DNA for the CDR3 is TGTGCCATCAGCCCGGGACAGGGCAAGAACGAGCAGTACTTC.